This TCR beta chain originates from a study of cytomegalovirus exposure and HLA in healthy donors. Study-level points and caveats: Available immune exposure information was restricted to CMV serostatus only. High specificity and sensitivity for cytomegalovirus status were reported for the classifier. It is likely that the observed cluster of highly shared sequence variants was a sequencing artifact. In an earlier analysis, about 87% or about 30%: the productive usage of most TCR beta V segments.

The PCR ran on 60 Vbeta and 13 Jbeta primers. Profiled with immunoSEQ multiplex PCR; TCRdb holds only in-frame clones, not every one. This table has 150,000 to 200,000 clones, nearly 80% appearing once. On this clone: Antigen unknown.

V was shortened by 4 bases and J by 2 bases, with 16 bases between the two germline ends. Germline V gives CDR1 MGHDK, CDR2 SYGVNS. The CDR3 contains 16 residues. The TCR originated in a man aged 45-65 years in good health and CMV-seropositive. Specimen: PBMCs. The V gene is TRBV25-1, the J gene TRBJ2-3; D is perhaps TRBD2 (5 bases). The CDR3 DNA is TGTGCCAGCAGTGGCTCGACTATTGCCTACACAGATACGCAGTATTTT. Translation: CASSGSTIAYTDTQYF.